The present entry profiles one T cell receptor beta chain with its context. This record comes from a study of blood T cell repertoires in COVID-19. Study at large: Nucleic acid was either cDNA or gDNA, and it came from T cells, B-cell-depleted T cells, or PBMCs.

CDR3 length: 16 amino acids. With 4 bases removed from V and 2 bases from J, the gap between germline ends came to 16 bases. The germline gives CDR1 SGHTA, CDR2 FQGNSA. The data were produced by immunoSEQ multiplex PCR, yet TCRdb's version contains in-frame clones alone and is incomplete. The sample yields 200,000 to 250,000 clones, roughly 89% seen once. The sample consisted of peripheral blood. The source is a man younger than 45 who had recovered from COVID-19. The V gene is TRBV7-2, the J gene TRBJ2-3; TRBD2 might be the D (7 bases). The chain's CDR3 is CASSSPGGPHTDTQYF. In DNA, the CDR3 is TGTGCCAGCAGCTCCCCGGGGGGCCCTCACACAGATACGCAGTATTTT. Together with reference TRBV7-2 and TRBJ2-3, the CDR3 gives the full variable domain: GAGVSQSPSNKVTEKGKDVELRCDPISGHTALYWYRQSLGQGLEFLIYFQGNSAPDKSGLPSDRFSAERTGGSVSTLTIQRTQQEDSAVYLCASSSPGGPHTDTQYFGPGTRLTVL.